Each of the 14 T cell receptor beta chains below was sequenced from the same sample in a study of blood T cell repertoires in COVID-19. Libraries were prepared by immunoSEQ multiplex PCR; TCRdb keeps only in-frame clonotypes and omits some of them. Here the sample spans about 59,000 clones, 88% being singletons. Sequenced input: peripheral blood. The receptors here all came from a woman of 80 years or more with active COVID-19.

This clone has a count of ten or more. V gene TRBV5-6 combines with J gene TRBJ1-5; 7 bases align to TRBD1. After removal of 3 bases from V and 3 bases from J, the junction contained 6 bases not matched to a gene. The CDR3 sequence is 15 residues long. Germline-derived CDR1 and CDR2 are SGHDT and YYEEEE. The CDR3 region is CASSWTGHDNQPQHF. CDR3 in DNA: TGTGCCAGCAGCTGGACAGGCCATGACAATCAGCCCCAGCATTTT.

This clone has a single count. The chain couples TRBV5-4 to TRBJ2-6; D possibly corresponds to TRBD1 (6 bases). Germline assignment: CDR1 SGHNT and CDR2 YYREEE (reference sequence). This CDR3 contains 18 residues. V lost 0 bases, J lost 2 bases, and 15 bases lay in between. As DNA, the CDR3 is TGTGCCAGCAGCTTGGCCGCTAGGGGGTCTGCTGGGGCCAACGTCCTGACTTTC. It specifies CASSLAARGSAGANVLTF. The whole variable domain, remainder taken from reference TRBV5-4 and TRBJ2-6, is ETGVTQSPTHLIKTRGQQVTLRCSSQSGHNTVSWYQQALGQGPQFIFQYYREEENGRGNFPPRFSGLQFPNYSSELNVNALELDDSALYLCASSLAARGSAGANVLTFGAGSRLTVL.

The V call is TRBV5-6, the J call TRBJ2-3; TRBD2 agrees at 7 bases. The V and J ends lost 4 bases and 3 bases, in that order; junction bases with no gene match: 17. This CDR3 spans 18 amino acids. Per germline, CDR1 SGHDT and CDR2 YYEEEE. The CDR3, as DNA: TGTGCCAGCAGCCCTAAGCGGGGCAAGCCCGCCGTGACAGATACGCAGTATTTT. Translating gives CASSPKRGKPAVTDTQYF.

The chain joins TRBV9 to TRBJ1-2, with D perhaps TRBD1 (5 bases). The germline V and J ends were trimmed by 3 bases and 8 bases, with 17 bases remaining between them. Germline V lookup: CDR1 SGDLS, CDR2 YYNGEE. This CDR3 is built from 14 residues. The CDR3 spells CASSASQGKGGYTF. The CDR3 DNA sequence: TGTGCCAGCAGCGCGTCCCAGGGTAAGGGAGGCTACACCTTC.

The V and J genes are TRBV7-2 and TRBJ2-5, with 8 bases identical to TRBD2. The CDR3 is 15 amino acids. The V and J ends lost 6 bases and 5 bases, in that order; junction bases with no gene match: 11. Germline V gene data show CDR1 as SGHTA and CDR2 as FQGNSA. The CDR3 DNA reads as TGTGCCAGCAGGGCCGGGAGGGGGGCCTGGGAGACCCAGTACTTC. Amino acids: CASRAGRGAWETQYF.

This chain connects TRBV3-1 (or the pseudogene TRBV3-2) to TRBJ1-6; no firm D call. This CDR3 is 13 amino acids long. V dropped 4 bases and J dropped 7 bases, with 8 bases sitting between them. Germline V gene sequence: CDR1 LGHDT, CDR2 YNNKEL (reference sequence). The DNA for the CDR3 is TGTGCCAGCAGCCGGGCAAGGAATTCACCCCTCCACTTT. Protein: CASSRARNSPLHF.

CDR3 loop: CASSLGAGGIPGEQFF. The CDR3 DNA is TGTGCCAGCAGCTTGGGAGCGGGGGGAATTCCGGGTGAGCAGTTCTTC. V gene TRBV5-4 combines with J gene TRBJ2-1; the match to TRBD2 covers 9 bases. Germline V lookup: CDR1 SGHNT, CDR2 YYREEE (reference sequence). This CDR3 is built from 16 residues. Trimming took 0 bases from V and 9 from J; bases not matched to a gene: 10.

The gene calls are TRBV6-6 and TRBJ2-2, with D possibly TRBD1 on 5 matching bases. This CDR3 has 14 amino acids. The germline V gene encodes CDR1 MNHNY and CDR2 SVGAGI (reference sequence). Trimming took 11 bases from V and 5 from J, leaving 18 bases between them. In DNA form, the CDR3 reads TGTGCCGGCCAGCCTGGGGCTGGAACCGGGGAGCTGTTTTTT. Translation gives CAGQPGAGTGELFF.

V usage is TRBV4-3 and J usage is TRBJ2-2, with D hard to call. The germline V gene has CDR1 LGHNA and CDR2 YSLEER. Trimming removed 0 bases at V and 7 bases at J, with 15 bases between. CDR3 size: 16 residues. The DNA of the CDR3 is TGCGCCAGCAGCCAAGACCCTCCAACCTCGGTCGGGGAGCTGTTTTTT. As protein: CASSQDPPTSVGELFF.

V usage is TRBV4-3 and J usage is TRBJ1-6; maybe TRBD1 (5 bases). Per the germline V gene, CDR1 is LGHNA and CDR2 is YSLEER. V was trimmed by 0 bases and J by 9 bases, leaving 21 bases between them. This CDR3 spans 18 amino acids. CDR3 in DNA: TGCGCCAGCAGCCAAGAAACAGCGCTGGGCGAGCAGGGTTCACCCCTCCACTTT. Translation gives CASSQETALGEQGSPLHF.

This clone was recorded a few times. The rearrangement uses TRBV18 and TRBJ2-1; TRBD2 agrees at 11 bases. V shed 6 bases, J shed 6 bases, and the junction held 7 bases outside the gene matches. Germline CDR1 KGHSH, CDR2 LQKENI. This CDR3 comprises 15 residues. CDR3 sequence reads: CASSPPSGGTNEQFF. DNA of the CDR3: TGTGCCAGCTCTCCTCCTAGCGGGGGGACCAATGAGCAGTTCTTC.

CDR3 in DNA: TGTGCCAGCAGCATCAGGAGCGGGGGGGCCAGGAATGAGCAGTTCTTC. Its translation is CASSIRSGGARNEQFF. The rearrangement joins TRBV7-3 to TRBJ2-1, with 10 positions matching TRBD2. The V gene's germline CDR1 is SGHTA and CDR2 FQGTGA. The CDR3 consists of 16 residues. V was pared by 5 bases and J by 7 bases, with 11 bases of the junction left unmatched. The variable domain in full, with the rest retrieved from reference TRBV7-3 and TRBJ2-1, is GAGVSQTPSNKVTEKGKYVELRCDPISGHTALYWYRQSLGQGPEFLIYFQGTGAADDSGLPNDRFFAVRPEGSVSTLKIQRTERGDSAVYLCASSIRSGGARNEQFFGPGTRLTVL.

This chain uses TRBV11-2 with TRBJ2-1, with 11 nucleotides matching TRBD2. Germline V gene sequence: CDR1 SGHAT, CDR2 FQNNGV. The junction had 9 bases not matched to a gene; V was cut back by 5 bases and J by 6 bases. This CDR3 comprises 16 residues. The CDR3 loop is CASSRRSGGASNEQFF. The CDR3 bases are TGTGCCAGCAGCCGCCGTAGCGGGGGGGCTAGCAATGAGCAGTTCTTC.

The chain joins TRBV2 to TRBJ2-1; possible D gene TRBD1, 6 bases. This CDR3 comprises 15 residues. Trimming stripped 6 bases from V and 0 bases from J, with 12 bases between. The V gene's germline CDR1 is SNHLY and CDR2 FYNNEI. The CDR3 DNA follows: TGTGCCAGCAGCCGCGGACAGTCCTCCTACAATGAGCAGTTCTTC. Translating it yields CASSRGQSSYNEQFF. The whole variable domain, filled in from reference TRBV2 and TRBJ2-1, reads EPEVTQTPSHQVTQMGQEVILRCVPISNHLYFYWYRQILGQKVEFLVSFYNNEISEKSEIFDDQFSVERPDGSNFTLKIRSTKLEDSAMYFCASSRGQSSYNEQFFGPGTRLTVL.